These T cell receptor beta chains were read from a single sample in a study of human T cells and chemical hapten exposure. TCRdb redid the calling of the 5' RACE reads with MiXCR, one entry per CDR3 protein. Found here are 110,000 or so distinct CDR3 sequences, 19% of them singletons; the top ten hold 2.5% to 3.5%. All receptors come from a human donor in good health. Each CDR3 is given with its conserved first and last residue. A D gene is named only where the DNA matches it firmly. The size field is filled for only some rows; it gives once, few, many or a size class.

cdr3_aa	cdr3_nt	v_call	d_call	j_call	cdr3_length	clone_size
CSVEGPTGELFF	TGCAGCGTTGAAGGGCCTACCGGGGAGCTGTTTTTT	TRBV29-1	NA	TRBJ2-2	12	NA
CASSLGTVSNYGYTF	TGTGCCAGCAGTTTAGGGACAGTGTCCAACTATGGCTACACCTTC	TRBV28	TRBD1	TRBJ1-2	15	few
CASSDEQEVLWFF	TGTGCCAGCAGTGATGAACAGGAGGTACTTTGGTTCTTC	TRBV2	NA	TRBJ2-1	13	few
CASSSQGAGVTGSEQFF	TGTGCCAGCAGTTCCCAGGGAGCGGGAGTCACGGGGAGTGAGCAGTTCTTC	TRBV27	TRBD2	TRBJ2-1	17	few
CASSRWGSGVSYNEQFF	TGTGCCAGTAGTCGATGGGGTAGCGGGGTCTCCTACAATGAGCAGTTCTTC	TRBV19	TRBD2	TRBJ2-1	17	few
CASSQVTGSDRSRQFF	TGCGCCAGCAGCCAAGTCACAGGGAGTGACCGTAGTAGGCAGTTCTTC	TRBV4-1	NA	TRBJ2-1	16	NA
CASSPGTARSTEAFF	TGTGCCAGCAGCCCTGGGACAGCTAGGAGCACTGAAGCTTTCTTT	TRBV6-2/TRBV6-3	TRBD1	TRBJ1-1	15	NA
CASSLAGDSPLHF	TGTGCCAGCAGCTTAGCAGGGGACTCACCCCTCCACTTT	TRBV7-9	NA	TRBJ1-6	13	few
CASSLHRVGDYEQYF	TGTGCCAGCAGTTTACACAGGGTAGGCGACTACGAGCAGTACTTC	TRBV27	NA	TRBJ2-7	15	few
CASSLRGGNRDEQYF	TGTGCCAGCAGCCTTAGAGGGGGAAACCGCGACGAGCAGTACTTC	TRBV13	NA	TRBJ2-7	15	NA
CASSYAFFYEQYF	TGTGCCAGCAGTTACGCTTTTTTCTACGAGCAGTACTTC	TRBV6-5	NA	TRBJ2-7	13	NA
CASSEPLGTSGSTDTQYF	TGTGCCAGCAGCGAACCCCTCGGGACTAGCGGGAGCACAGATACGCAGTATTTT	TRBV9	TRBD2	TRBJ2-3	18	few
CASSPWASGNTGELFF	TGTGCCAGCAGCCCATGGGCTAGCGGTAACACCGGGGAGCTGTTTTTT	TRBV5-4	TRBD2	TRBJ2-2	16	NA
CASSRTSGRGADTQYF	TGTGCCAGCAGCCGGACTAGCGGGAGAGGTGCAGATACGCAGTATTTT	TRBV6-6	TRBD2	TRBJ2-3	16	NA
CASSSSGSPYNSPLHF	TGTGCCAGCAGCTCCTCAGGATCTCCTTATAATTCACCCCTCCACTTT	TRBV5-6	NA	TRBJ1-6	16	NA
CASSLLGWGSNTEAFF	TGTGCCAGCAGTTTACTAGGTTGGGGTTCTAACACTGAAGCTTTCTTT	TRBV28	NA	TRBJ1-1	16	NA
CSARVTSQETQYF	TGCAGTGCTAGAGTAACCAGCCAAGAGACCCAGTACTTC	TRBV20-1	NA	TRBJ2-5	13	NA
CASSLTGGSQKLFF	TGTGCCAGCAGCTTAACCGGAGGCAGTCAAAAACTGTTTTTT	TRBV7-2	NA	TRBJ1-4	14	NA
CASSLELAGGSDTQYF	TGCGCCAGCAGCTTGGAACTAGCGGGAGGTTCAGATACGCAGTATTTT	TRBV5-1	TRBD2	TRBJ2-3	16	NA
CASTYGRKYEQYF	TGTGCCAGCACCTATGGCAGGAAATACGAGCAGTACTTC	TRBV6-1	NA	TRBJ2-7	13	NA
CASTPHPGTGVNQPQHF	TGTGCCAGCACCCCCCACCCCGGGACAGGTGTCAATCAGCCCCAGCATTTT	TRBV6-2/TRBV6-3	TRBD1	TRBJ1-5	17	few
CASSQELGAWSEQYF	TGCGCCAGCAGCCAAGAACTCGGGGCTTGGAGCGAGCAGTACTTC	TRBV4-1	NA	TRBJ2-7	15	NA
CSVSTGVSEQYF	TGCAGCGTCTCCACAGGGGTGAGCGAGCAGTACTTC	TRBV29-1	TRBD1	TRBJ2-7	12	NA
CASSFDPTGYNEQFF	TGTGCCAGCAGTTTCGACCCTACAGGATACAATGAGCAGTTCTTC	TRBV12-3/TRBV12-4	NA	TRBJ2-1	15	NA
CASSFGQGTPEQYF	TGTGCCAGCAGCTTCGGTCAGGGGACCCCCGAGCAGTACTTC	TRBV5-6	NA	TRBJ2-7	14	NA
CSAGRPGDEKLFF	TGCAGTGCCGGACGCCCTGGGGATGAAAAACTGTTTTTT	TRBV20-1	NA	TRBJ1-4	13	few
CASSFSPHSPLHF	TGTGCCAGCAGTTTTTCGCCTCATTCACCCCTCCACTTT	TRBV27	NA	TRBJ1-6	13	NA
CAISGWGLTSTDTQYF	TGTGCCATCAGTGGATGGGGGTTGACTAGCACAGATACGCAGTATTTT	TRBV10-3	NA	TRBJ2-3	16	NA
CASSLDGPSGANYGYTF	TGCGCCAGCAGCTTGGACGGGCCTAGCGGGGCTAACTATGGCTACACCTTC	TRBV5-1	NA	TRBJ1-2	17	NA
CASSPPGAAQETQYF	TGTGCCAGCAGCCCCCCCGGGGCGGCGCAAGAGACCCAGTACTTC	TRBV5-4	NA	TRBJ2-5	15	few
CSVETGLAGAGELFF	TGCAGCGTTGAAACGGGACTAGCGGGAGCCGGGGAGCTGTTTTTT	TRBV29-1	TRBD2	TRBJ2-2	15	NA
CSATPLAGRTDTQYF	TGCAGTGCTACGCCACTAGCGGGGCGCACAGATACGCAGTATTTT	TRBV20-1	TRBD2	TRBJ2-3	15	NA
CASSLPSMGWGDEQFF	TGTGCCAGCAGCCTTCCCTCGATGGGCTGGGGCGATGAGCAGTTCTTC	TRBV13	NA	TRBJ2-1	16	few
CASSLGPDRDTQYF	TGTGCCAGCAGCTTAGGGCCCGACAGAGATACGCAGTATTTT	TRBV11-3	NA	TRBJ2-3	14	NA
CASSEGLAGGTYNEQFF	TGTGCCAGCTCGGAGGGACTAGCGGGAGGTACCTACAATGAGCAGTTCTTC	TRBV18	TRBD2	TRBJ2-1	17	NA
CASSRPSGTGGRTEAFF	TGTGCCAGCAGTCGGCCCTCCGGGACAGGGGGAAGAACTGAAGCTTTCTTT	TRBV12-3/TRBV12-4	TRBD1	TRBJ1-1	17	few
CASSPQSSSTDTQYF	TGTGCCAGCTCACCACAGTCCTCTAGCACAGATACGCAGTATTTT	TRBV18	NA	TRBJ2-3	15	few
CASSPALDSSNQPQHF	TGTGCCAGCAGTCCCGCCCTGGACAGTTCCAATCAGCCCCAGCATTTT	TRBV28	NA	TRBJ1-5	16	NA
CASSQDTGSGTF	TGTGCCAGCAGCCAAGATACGGGGTCGGGCACCTTC	TRBV14	NA	TRBJ1-2	12	NA
CASSPQATWGTDTQYF	TGTGCCAGCAGCCCCCAGGCGACGTGGGGCACAGATACGCAGTATTTT	TRBV27	NA	TRBJ2-3	16	NA
CASSSTSPSGANVLTF	TGCGCCAGCAGCTCTACCTCCCCCTCTGGGGCCAACGTCCTGACTTTC	TRBV5-1	NA	TRBJ2-6	16	few
CASRRTSGRYNEQFF	TGTGCCAGCAGGCGCACTAGCGGGAGGTACAATGAGCAGTTCTTC	TRBV7-2	TRBD2	TRBJ2-1	15	few
CSAYLGQGTSTDTQYF	TGCAGTGCTTACCTGGGACAGGGCACCAGCACAGATACGCAGTATTTT	TRBV20-1	TRBD1	TRBJ2-3	16	NA
CASSQEGGQGSSYEQYF	TGTGCCAGCAGCCAAGAGGGGGGACAGGGGAGCTCCTACGAGCAGTACTTC	TRBV4-2	TRBD1	TRBJ2-7	17	few
CSVGTLNTEAFF	TGCAGCGTCGGGACATTGAACACTGAAGCTTTCTTT	TRBV29-1	NA	TRBJ1-1	12	NA
CASSGWGAWNTGELFF	TGTGCCAGCAGTGGTTGGGGGGCGTGGAACACCGGGGAGCTGTTTTTT	TRBV25-1	NA	TRBJ2-2	16	few
CSARSRVTEAFF	TGCAGTGCTAGGTCCAGGGTGACTGAAGCTTTCTTT	TRBV20-1	NA	TRBJ1-1	12	NA
CSDRDDVSGRGVEQFF	TGCAGTGATAGAGATGATGTGAGCGGGAGAGGCGTGGAGCAGTTCTTC	TRBV20-1	TRBD2	TRBJ2-1	16	once
CASSSRPGTGKDFF	TGTGCCAGCAGCTCTCGTCCCGGGACAGGGAAGGATTTCTTT	TRBV5-5	TRBD1	TRBJ1-1	14	NA
CATSAIPFKSPGGNTIYF	TGTGCCACCAGTGCCATACCTTTTAAGAGCCCGGGTGGAAACACCATATATTTT	TRBV24-1	NA	TRBJ1-3	18	NA
CASTVRGYNEQFF	TGTGCCAGTACAGTCCGGGGGTACAATGAGCAGTTCTTC	TRBV19	NA	TRBJ2-1	13	NA